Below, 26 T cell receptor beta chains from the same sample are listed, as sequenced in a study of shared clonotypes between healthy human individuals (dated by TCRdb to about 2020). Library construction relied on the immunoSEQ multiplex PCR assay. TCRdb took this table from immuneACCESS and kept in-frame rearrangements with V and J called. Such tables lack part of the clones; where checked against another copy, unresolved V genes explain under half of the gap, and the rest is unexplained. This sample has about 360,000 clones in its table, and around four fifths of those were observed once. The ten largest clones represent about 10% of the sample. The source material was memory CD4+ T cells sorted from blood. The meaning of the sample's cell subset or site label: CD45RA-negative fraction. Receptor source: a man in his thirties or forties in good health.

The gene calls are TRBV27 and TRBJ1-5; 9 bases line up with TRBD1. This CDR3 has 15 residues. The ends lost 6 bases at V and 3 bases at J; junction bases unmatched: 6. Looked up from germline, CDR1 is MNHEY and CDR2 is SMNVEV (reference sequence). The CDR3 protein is CASSIGQGPNQPQHF. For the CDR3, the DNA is TGTGCCAGCAGCATCGGACAGGGGCCCAATCAGCCCCAGCATTTT.

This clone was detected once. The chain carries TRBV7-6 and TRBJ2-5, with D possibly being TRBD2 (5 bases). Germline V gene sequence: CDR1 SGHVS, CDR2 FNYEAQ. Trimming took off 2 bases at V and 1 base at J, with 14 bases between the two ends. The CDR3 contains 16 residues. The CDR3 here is CASSLSPQAVQETQYF. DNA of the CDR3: TGTGCCAGCAGCTTATCCCCCCAAGCGGTCCAAGAGACCCAGTACTTC.

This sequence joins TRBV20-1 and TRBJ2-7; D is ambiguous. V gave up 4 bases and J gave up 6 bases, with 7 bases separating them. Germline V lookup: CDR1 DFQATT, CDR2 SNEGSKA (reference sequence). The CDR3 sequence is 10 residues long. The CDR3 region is CSAIVREQYF. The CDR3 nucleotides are TGCAGTGCTATAGTGCGCGAGCAGTACTTC.

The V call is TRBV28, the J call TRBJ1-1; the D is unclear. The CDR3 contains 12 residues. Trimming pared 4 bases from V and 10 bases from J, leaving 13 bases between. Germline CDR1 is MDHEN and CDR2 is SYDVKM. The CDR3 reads CASSSGKVRAFF. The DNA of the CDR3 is TGTGCCAGCAGTTCGGGCAAGGTGAGAGCTTTCTTT.

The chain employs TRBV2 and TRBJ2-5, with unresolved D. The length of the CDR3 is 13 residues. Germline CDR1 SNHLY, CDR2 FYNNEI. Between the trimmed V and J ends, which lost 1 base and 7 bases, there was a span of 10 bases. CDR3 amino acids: CASSEDTRGTQYF. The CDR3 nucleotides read TGTGCCAGCAGTGAAGACACAAGAGGGACCCAGTACTTC.

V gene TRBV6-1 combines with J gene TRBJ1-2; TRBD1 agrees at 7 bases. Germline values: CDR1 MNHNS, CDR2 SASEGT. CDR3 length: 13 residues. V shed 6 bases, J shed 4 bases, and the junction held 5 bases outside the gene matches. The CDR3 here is CASRTGRGYGYTF. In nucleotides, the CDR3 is TGTGCCAGCAGGACAGGGCGCGGCTATGGCTACACCTTC.

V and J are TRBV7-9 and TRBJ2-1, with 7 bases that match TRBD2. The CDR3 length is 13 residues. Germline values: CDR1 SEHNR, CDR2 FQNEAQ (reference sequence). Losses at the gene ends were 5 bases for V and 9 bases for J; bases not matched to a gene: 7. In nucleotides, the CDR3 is TGTGCCAGCAGCATTCTCAGCGGGACTGAGCAGTTCTTC. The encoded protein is CASSILSGTEQFF.

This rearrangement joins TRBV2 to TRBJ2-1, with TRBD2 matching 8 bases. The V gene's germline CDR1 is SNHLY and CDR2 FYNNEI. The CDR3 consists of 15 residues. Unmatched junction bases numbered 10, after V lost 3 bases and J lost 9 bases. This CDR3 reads CASSEEAGARVEQFF. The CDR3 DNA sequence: TGTGCCAGCAGTGAGGAAGCGGGAGCGCGGGTTGAGCAGTTCTTC.

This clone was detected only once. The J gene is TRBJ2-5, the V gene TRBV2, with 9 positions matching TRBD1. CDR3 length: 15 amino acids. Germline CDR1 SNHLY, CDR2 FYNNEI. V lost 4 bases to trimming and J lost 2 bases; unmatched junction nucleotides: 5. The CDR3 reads CASSVPGTGQETQYF. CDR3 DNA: TGTGCCAGCAGTGTCCCCGGGACAGGGCAAGAGACCCAGTACTTC.

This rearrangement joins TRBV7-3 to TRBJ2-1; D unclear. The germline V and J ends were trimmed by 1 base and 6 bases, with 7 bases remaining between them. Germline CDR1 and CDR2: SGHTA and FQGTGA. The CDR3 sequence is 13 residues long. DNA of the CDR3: TGTGCCAGCAGCTTAATATTGGGCAATGAGCAGTTCTTC. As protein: CASSLILGNEQFF.

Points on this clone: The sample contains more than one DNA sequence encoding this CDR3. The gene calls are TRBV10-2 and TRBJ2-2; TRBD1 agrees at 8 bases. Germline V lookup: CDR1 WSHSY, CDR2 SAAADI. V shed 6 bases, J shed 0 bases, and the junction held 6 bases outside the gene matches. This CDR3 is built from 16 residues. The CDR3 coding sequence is TGCGCCAGCAGCCGGGACAGGAGGACGAACACCGGGGAGCTGTTTTTT. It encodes CASSRDRRTNTGELFF.

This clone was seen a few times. CDR3 residues: CASKTATGELFF. CDR3 DNA: TGTGCCAGCAAAACAGCCACCGGGGAGCTGTTTTTT. The chain is built from TRBV6-6 and TRBJ2-2, with D uncertain. V lost 7 bases to trimming and J lost 4 bases, with 7 bases between them. The CDR3 runs to 12 residues. Germline CDR1 and CDR2: MNHNY and SVGAGI (reference sequence).

The CDR3 loop reads CASSVTDTQYF. The CDR3, as DNA: TGTGCCAGCAGTGTTACAGATACGCAGTATTTT. The J gene is TRBJ2-3, the V gene TRBV6-1; D is undetermined. The CDR3 runs to 11 residues. V was pared by 4 bases and J by 3 bases, with 2 bases between. Germline CDR1 MNHNS, CDR2 SASEGT.

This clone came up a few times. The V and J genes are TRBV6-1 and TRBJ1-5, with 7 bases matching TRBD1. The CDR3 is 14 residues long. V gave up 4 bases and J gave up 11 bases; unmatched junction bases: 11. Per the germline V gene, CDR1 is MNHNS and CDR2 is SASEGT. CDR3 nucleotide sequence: TGTGCCAGCAGTGTCTCCAGGGAGGGGACAGCCCAGCATTTT. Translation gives CASSVSREGTAQHF.

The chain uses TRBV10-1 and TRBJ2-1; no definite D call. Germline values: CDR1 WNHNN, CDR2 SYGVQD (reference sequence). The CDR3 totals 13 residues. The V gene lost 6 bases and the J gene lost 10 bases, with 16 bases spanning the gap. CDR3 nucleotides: TGCGCCAGCAGCCCCGACTTCCTCGGGGAGCAGTTCTTC. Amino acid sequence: CASSPDFLGEQFF.

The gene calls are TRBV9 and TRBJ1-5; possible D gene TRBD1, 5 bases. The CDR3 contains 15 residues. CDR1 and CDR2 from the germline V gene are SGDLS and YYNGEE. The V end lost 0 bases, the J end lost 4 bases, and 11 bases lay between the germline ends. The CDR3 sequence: CASSVGTGGNQPQHF. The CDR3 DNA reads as TGTGCCAGCAGCGTAGGGACGGGGGGGAATCAGCCCCAGCATTTT.

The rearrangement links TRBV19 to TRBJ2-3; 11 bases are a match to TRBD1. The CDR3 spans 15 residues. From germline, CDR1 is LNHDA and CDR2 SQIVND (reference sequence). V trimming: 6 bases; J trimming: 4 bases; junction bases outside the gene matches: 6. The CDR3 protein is CASRLGQGAADTQYF. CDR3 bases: TGTGCCAGTAGGCTCGGACAGGGGGCTGCAGATACGCAGTATTTT.

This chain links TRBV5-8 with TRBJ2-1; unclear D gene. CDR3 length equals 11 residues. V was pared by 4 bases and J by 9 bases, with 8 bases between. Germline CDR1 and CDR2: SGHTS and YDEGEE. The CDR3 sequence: CASSQPFEQFF. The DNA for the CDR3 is TGTGCCAGCAGCCAGCCCTTTGAGCAGTTCTTC.

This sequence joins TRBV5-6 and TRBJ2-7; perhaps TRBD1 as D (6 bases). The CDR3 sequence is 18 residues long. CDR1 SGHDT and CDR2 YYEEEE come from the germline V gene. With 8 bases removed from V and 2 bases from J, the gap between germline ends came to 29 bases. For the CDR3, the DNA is TGTGCCAGTCCAGGATTACATATTACAGGGACGCGCCCCTACGAGCAGTACTTC. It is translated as CASPGLHITGTRPYEQYF.

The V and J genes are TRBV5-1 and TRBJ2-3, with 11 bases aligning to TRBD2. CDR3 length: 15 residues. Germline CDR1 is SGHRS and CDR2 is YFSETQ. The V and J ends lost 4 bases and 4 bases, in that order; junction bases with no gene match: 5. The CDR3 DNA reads TGCGCCAGCAGCCCGGGACTAGCGGATCCAGATACGCAGTATTTT. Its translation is CASSPGLADPDTQYF.

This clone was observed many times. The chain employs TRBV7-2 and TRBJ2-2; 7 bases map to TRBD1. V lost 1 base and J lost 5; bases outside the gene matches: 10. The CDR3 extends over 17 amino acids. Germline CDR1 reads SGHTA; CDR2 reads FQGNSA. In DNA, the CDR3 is TGTGCCAGCAGCTTAGTTGCGAGACAGGGAATAACCGGGGAGCTGTTTTTT. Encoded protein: CASSLVARQGITGELFF.

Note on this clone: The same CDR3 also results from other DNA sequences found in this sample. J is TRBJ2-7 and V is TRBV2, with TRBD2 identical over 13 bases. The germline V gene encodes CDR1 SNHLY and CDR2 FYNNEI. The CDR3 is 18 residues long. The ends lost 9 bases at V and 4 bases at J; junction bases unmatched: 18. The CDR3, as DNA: TGTGCCAGTAGTTCCCCACTAGCGGGAGGGCCCTTAGGTTACGAGCAGTACTTC. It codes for CASSSPLAGGPLGYEQYF.

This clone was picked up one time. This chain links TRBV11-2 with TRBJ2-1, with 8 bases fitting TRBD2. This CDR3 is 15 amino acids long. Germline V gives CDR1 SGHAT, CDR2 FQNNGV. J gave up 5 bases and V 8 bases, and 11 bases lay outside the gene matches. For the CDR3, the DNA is TGTGCCAGCCGGGAAAGCGGGAGATCTGACAATGAGCAGTTCTTC. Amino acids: CASRESGRSDNEQFF.

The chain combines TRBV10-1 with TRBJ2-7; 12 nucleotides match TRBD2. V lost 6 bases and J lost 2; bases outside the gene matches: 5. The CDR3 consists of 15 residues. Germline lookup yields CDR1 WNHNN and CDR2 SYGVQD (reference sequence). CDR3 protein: CASSGTSGSAYEQYF. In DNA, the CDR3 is TGCGCCAGCAGCGGGACTAGCGGGTCAGCCTACGAGCAGTACTTC.

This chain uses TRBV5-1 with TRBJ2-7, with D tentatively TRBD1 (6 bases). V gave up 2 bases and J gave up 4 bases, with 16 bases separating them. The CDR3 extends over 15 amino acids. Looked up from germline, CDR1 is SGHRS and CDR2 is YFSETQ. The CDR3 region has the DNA TGCGCCAGCAGCTTAAAACAGGGTGGGCCTTACGAGCAGTACTTC. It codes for CASSLKQGGPYEQYF.

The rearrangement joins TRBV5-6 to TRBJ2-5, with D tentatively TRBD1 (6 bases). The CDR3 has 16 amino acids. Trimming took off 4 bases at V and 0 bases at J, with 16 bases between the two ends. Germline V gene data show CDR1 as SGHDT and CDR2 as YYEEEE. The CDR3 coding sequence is TGTGCCAGCAGCCCCCCCCCTCAGGGGTACCAAGAGACCCAGTACTTC. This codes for CASSPPPQGYQETQYF.